Detailed here is one T cell receptor (beta chain). This sample is part of a study of T-cell memory formation after mild COVID-19. Study-level information: The two donors had largely donor-specific TCR clusters.

TCRdb fed the 5' RACE reads into MiXCR, producing one record per CDR3 protein. The sample lists 550,000 to 700,000 distinct CDR3 sequences, more than 15% occurring once. With V trimmed by 6 bases and J by 2 bases, 13 bases remained unmatched. The CDR3 totals 17 residues. Germline loops: CDR1 SGHTA, CDR2 FQGNSA. The chain combines TRBV7-2 with TRBJ1-3; 7 bases are a match to TRBD1. The sequenced sample was PBMCs or a T cell subset sorted from them (not recorded which). The source is an adult woman who had mild COVID-19 (a few samples of this study predate the infection). Cell type and time point are not known. The CDR3 loop reads CASSRNLLQGTGNTIYF. CDR3 sequence (DNA): TGTGCCAGCAGTCGAAATCTACTACAGGGGACTGGAAACACCATATATTTT.